A selection of T cell receptor beta chains follows, all from one sample in a study of quantifying T cell responses using KT2 cells. Using its own MiXCR run on the UMI-ligation and nested PCR reads, TCRdb lists one record per CDR3 protein. This table has around 56,000 distinct CDR3 sequences, roughly 12% appearing once. Sequencing input: PBMCs spiked with cells of the T cell clone KT2. All receptors derive from a human donor. Both conserved end residues are part of each CDR3. Each record gives: clone size, J gene, V gene, D gene, CDR3 DNA, CDR3 protein. A D gene is named only where the DNA matches it firmly. Clone size is stated in some rows and not others, as once, few, many or a class when expanded.

abundance: few; j_gene: TRBJ2-5; v_gene: TRBV6-5; d_gene: NA; CDR3nt: TGTGCCAGCACCCAAACGCTTCAGGCCAAAGAGACCCAGTACTTC; CDR3aa: CASTQTLQAKETQYF
abundance: few; j_gene: TRBJ1-6; v_gene: TRBV28; d_gene: NA; CDR3nt: TGTGCCAGCAGAAACACAGGGTTGTATAATTCACCCCTCCACTTT; CDR3aa: CASRNTGLYNSPLHF
abundance: NA; j_gene: TRBJ1-3; v_gene: TRBV7-2; d_gene: NA; CDR3nt: TGTGCCAGCAGCTTAACCGGCGGAGCCTCTGGAAACACCATATATTTT; CDR3aa: CASSLTGGASGNTIYF
abundance: NA; j_gene: TRBJ1-1; v_gene: TRBV7-3; d_gene: NA; CDR3nt: TGTGCCAGCAGCCAGTGGGGAGTCACTGAAGCTTTCTTT; CDR3aa: CASSQWGVTEAFF
abundance: few; j_gene: TRBJ2-3; v_gene: TRBV30; d_gene: NA; CDR3nt: TGTGCCTGGAGTCAGGGTCAAACAGATACGCAGTATTTT; CDR3aa: CAWSQGQTDTQYF
abundance: few; j_gene: TRBJ2-2; v_gene: TRBV4-2; d_gene: TRBD2; CDR3nt: TGTGCCAGCAGCCAAATGAGCGGGATGACCGGGGAGCTGTTTTTT; CDR3aa: CASSQMSGMTGELFF
abundance: NA; j_gene: TRBJ2-1; v_gene: TRBV7-2; d_gene: NA; CDR3nt: TGTGCCAGCAGCTTAGCGCGAGGGGGTAAGGAGCAGTTCTTC; CDR3aa: CASSLARGGKEQFF
abundance: NA; j_gene: TRBJ2-7; v_gene: TRBV11-2; d_gene: TRBD1; CDR3nt: TGTGCCAGCAGCTTAGGGACAGGGATCTACGAGCAGTACTTC; CDR3aa: CASSLGTGIYEQYF
abundance: many; j_gene: TRBJ1-2; v_gene: TRBV11-3; d_gene: NA; CDR3nt: TGTGCCAGCAGCCCCCGGGGTACGGGGGATGGCTACACCTTC; CDR3aa: CASSPRGTGDGYTF
abundance: NA; j_gene: TRBJ2-7; v_gene: TRBV7-9; d_gene: TRBD1; CDR3nt: TGTGCCAGCAGCCCCCGGACAGGGAGGCGCCACGAGCAGTACTTC; CDR3aa: CASSPRTGRRHEQYF
abundance: NA; j_gene: TRBJ2-1; v_gene: TRBV20-1; d_gene: NA; CDR3nt: TGCAGTGCTAGAGTCTCCTCGCTACACAATGAGCAGTTCTTC; CDR3aa: CSARVSSLHNEQFF
abundance: many; j_gene: TRBJ1-4; v_gene: TRBV20-1; d_gene: NA; CDR3nt: TGCAGTGCTAGTGAGCCCCGTGGTGTTCCTAATGAAAAACTGTTTTTT; CDR3aa: CSASEPRGVPNEKLFF
abundance: NA; j_gene: TRBJ2-3; v_gene: TRBV6-2/TRBV6-3; d_gene: TRBD2; CDR3nt: TGTGCCAGCAGCCCCAATTATCGAGCGGGAGGAGCTTTTGGTACGCAGTATTTT; CDR3aa: CASSPNYRAGGAFGTQYF
abundance: NA; j_gene: TRBJ1-1; v_gene: TRBV9; d_gene: TRBD1; CDR3nt: TGTGCCAGCAGCGTAGGGGCAGGGGGCGCAGACACTGAAGCTTTCTTT; CDR3aa: CASSVGAGGADTEAFF
abundance: NA; j_gene: TRBJ1-2; v_gene: TRBV4-1; d_gene: NA; CDR3nt: TGCGCCAGCTGCCAAGTCTTTCTGGGGGACGCTTATGGCTACACCTTC; CDR3aa: CASCQVFLGDAYGYTF
abundance: few; j_gene: TRBJ1-1; v_gene: TRBV19; d_gene: NA; CDR3nt: TGTGCCAGTAGAAACATGATGACTGAAGCTTTCTTT; CDR3aa: CASRNMMTEAFF
abundance: few; j_gene: TRBJ1-6; v_gene: TRBV6-2/TRBV6-3; d_gene: NA; CDR3nt: TGTGCCAGCAGCCCCTTGGGGGGGTCTTATTCACCCCTCCACTTT; CDR3aa: CASSPLGGSYSPLHF
abundance: many; j_gene: TRBJ2-4; v_gene: TRBV20-1; d_gene: NA; CDR3nt: TGCAGTGCTAGATCGACAGGTTTAGCCAAAAACATTCAGTACTTC; CDR3aa: CSARSTGLAKNIQYF
abundance: NA; j_gene: TRBJ1-1; v_gene: TRBV2; d_gene: NA; CDR3nt: TGTGCCAGCGTCATGGAGGGAAGCGCCACTGAAGCTTTCTTT; CDR3aa: CASVMEGSATEAFF
abundance: many; j_gene: TRBJ1-5; v_gene: TRBV7-2; d_gene: NA; CDR3nt: TGTGCCAGCAGCTTAGTTACAACAGGGCAACGCAATCAGCCCCAGCATTTT; CDR3aa: CASSLVTTGQRNQPQHF
abundance: NA; j_gene: TRBJ1-4; v_gene: TRBV3-1; d_gene: NA; CDR3nt: TGTGCCAGCAGCCAAGTTAGGACAGCAACTAATGAAAAACTGTTTTTT; CDR3aa: CASSQVRTATNEKLFF
abundance: NA; j_gene: TRBJ2-1; v_gene: TRBV10-3; d_gene: NA; CDR3nt: TGTGCCATCAGTGAGTCAGTTGGGACCGAGCAGTTCTTC; CDR3aa: CAISESVGTEQFF
abundance: NA; j_gene: TRBJ2-7; v_gene: TRBV29-1; d_gene: NA; CDR3nt: TGCAGCGTTGAAATCGGTATGGGCCGGACCTACGAGCAGTACTTC; CDR3aa: CSVEIGMGRTYEQYF
abundance: few; j_gene: TRBJ2-1; v_gene: TRBV4-2; d_gene: TRBD2; CDR3nt: TGTGCCAGCAGCCAAGGGACTAGCGGGAGGTCTAGTGAGCAGTTCTTC; CDR3aa: CASSQGTSGRSSEQFF
abundance: NA; j_gene: TRBJ2-3; v_gene: TRBV4-2; d_gene: NA; CDR3nt: TGTGCCAGCAGCCAAGGGTGGCGGGATTGGGCGCAGTATTTT; CDR3aa: CASSQGWRDWAQYF
abundance: few; j_gene: TRBJ1-1; v_gene: TRBV2; d_gene: NA; CDR3nt: TGTGCCAGCGCCCGGGACGCTTCTCTTGGGACTGAAGCTTTCTTT; CDR3aa: CASARDASLGTEAFF
abundance: NA; j_gene: TRBJ1-5; v_gene: TRBV7-9; d_gene: NA; CDR3nt: TGTGCCAGCAGCTTAGTTGATCAGCCCCAGCATTTT; CDR3aa: CASSLVDQPQHF
abundance: many; j_gene: TRBJ2-7; v_gene: TRBV6-5; d_gene: NA; CDR3nt: TGTGCCAGCAGTTACCCTGACAGAGGCGAGCAGTACTTC; CDR3aa: CASSYPDRGEQYF
abundance: many; j_gene: TRBJ1-2; v_gene: TRBV20-1; d_gene: TRBD1; CDR3nt: TGCAGTGCTAAGACAGGGGGCTATGGCTACACCTTC; CDR3aa: CSAKTGGYGYTF